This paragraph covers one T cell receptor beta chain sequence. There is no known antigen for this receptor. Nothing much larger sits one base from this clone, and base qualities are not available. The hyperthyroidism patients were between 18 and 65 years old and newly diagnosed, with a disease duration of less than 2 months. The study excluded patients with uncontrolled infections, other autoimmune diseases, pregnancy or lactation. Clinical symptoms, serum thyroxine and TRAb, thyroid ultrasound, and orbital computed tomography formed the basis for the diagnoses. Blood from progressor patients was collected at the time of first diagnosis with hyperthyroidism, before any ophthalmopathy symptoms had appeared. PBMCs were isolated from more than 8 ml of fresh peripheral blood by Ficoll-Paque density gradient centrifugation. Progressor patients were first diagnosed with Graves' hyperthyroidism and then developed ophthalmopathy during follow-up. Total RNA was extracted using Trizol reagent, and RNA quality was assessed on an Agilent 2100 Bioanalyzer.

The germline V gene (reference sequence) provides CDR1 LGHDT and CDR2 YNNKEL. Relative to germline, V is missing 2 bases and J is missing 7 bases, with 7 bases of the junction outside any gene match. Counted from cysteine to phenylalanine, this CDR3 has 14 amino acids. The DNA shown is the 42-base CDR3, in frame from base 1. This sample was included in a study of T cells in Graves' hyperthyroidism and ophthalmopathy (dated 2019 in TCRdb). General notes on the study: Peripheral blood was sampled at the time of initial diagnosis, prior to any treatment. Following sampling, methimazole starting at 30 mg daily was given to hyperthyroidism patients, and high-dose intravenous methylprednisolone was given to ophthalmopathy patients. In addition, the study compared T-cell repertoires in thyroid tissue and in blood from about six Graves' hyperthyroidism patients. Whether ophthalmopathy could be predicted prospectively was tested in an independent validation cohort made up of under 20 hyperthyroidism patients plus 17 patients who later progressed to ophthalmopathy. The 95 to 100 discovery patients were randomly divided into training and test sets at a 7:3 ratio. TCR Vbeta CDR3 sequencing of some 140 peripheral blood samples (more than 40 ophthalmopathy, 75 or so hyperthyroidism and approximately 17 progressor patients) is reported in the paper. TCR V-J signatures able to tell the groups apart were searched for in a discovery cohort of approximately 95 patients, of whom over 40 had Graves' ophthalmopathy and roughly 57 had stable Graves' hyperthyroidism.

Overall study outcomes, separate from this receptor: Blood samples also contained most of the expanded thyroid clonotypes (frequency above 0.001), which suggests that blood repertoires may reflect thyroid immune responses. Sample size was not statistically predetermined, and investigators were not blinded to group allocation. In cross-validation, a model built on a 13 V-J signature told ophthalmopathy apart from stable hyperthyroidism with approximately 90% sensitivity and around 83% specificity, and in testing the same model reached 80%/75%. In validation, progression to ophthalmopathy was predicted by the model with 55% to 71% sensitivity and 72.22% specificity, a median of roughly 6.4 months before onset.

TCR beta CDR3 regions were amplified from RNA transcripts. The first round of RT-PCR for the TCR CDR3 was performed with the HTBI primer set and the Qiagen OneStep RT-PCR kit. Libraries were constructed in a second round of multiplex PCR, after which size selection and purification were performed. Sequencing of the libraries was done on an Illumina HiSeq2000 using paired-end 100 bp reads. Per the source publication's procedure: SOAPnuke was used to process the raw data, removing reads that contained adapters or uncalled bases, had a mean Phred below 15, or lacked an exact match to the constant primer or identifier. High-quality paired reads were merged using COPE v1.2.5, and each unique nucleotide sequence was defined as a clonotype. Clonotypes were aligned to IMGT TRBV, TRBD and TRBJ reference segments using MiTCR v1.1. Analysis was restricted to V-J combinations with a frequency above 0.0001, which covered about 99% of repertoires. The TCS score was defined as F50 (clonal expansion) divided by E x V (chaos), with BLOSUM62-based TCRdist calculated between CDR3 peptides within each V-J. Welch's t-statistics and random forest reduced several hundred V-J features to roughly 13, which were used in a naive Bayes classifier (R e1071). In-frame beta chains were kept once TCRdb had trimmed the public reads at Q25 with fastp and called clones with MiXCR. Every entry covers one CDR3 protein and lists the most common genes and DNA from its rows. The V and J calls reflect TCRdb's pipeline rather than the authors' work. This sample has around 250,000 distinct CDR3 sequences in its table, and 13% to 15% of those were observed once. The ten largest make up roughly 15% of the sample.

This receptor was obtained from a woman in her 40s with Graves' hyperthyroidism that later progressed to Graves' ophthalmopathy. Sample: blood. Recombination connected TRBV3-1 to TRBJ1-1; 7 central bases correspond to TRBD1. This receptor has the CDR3 CASSQNFRDSEAFF. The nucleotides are TGTGCCAGCAGCCAAAATTTCCGGGACAGTGAAGCTTTCTTT.